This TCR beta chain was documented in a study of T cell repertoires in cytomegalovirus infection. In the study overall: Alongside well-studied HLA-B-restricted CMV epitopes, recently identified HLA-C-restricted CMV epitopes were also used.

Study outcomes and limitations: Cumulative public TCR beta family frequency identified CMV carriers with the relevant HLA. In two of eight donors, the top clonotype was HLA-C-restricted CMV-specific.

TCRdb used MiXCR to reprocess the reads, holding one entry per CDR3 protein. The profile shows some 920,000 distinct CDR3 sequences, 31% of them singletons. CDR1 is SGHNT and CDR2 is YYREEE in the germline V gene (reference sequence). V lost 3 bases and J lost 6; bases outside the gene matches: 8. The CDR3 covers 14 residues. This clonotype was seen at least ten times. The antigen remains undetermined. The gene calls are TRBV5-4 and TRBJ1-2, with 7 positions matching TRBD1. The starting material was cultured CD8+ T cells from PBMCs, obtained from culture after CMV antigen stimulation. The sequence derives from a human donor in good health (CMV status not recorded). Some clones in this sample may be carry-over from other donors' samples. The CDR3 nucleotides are TGTGCCAGCAGCTATGTGGGACAGCCTGATGGCTACACCTTC. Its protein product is CASSYVGQPDGYTF.